One and the same sample provided the 24 T cell receptor beta chains below, sequenced in a study of shared clonotypes between healthy human individuals. Profiled with immunoSEQ multiplex PCR; TCRdb holds only in-frame clones, not every one. The table lists about 590,000 clones, around 95% of them singletons. Selected positively for CCR7 and CD45RO-negative, naive CD8 cells excluded terminally differentiated effector memory CD45RA+ cells. Material: naive CD8+ T cells sorted from blood. The receptors derive from a woman aged 25 to 45 in good health.

The chain uses TRBV5-1 and TRBJ2-1; D possibly matches TRBD1 or TRBD2 (5 bases each). The V gene's germline CDR1 is SGHRS and CDR2 YFSETQ. The CDR3 has 14 residues. V was cut by 6 bases and J by 7 bases, with 17 bases left in between. The CDR3 sequence: CASTRDHGRNEQFF. CDR3 in DNA: TGCGCCAGCACCCGGGACCACGGCCGGAATGAGCAGTTCTTC.

The V and J genes are TRBV6-1 and TRBJ2-1; 9 bases agree with TRBD2. Germline V lookup: CDR1 MNHNS, CDR2 SASEGT. The junction had 7 bases not matched to a gene; V was cut back by 11 bases and J by 2 bases. CDR3 size: 14 residues. The CDR3 region is CAGWAGGPYNEQFF. The DNA for the CDR3 is TGTGCCGGATGGGCGGGAGGGCCCTACAATGAGCAGTTCTTC.

This chain joins TRBV15 and TRBJ2-2; possible D gene TRBD1, 8 bases. V shed 5 bases and J shed 4 bases, with 11 bases lying between them. CDR3 length: 14 amino acids. The germline V gene has CDR1 LNHNV and CDR2 YYDKDF (reference sequence). The DNA for the CDR3 is TGTGCCACCAGCTACAGGGGGGGCACCGGGGAGCTGTTTTTT. Translated, it gives CATSYRGGTGELFF.

As concerns this clone: A read error may produce the germline difference seen at one junction end. This rearrangement joins TRBV14 to TRBJ2-1; 7 bases match TRBD2. Germline values: CDR1 SGHDN, CDR2 FVKESK. This CDR3 is built from 12 residues. CDR3 sequence (DNA): TGTGCCAGCAGCCAAGATCAGCGGGATGTAATCTTC. It yields the protein CASSQDQRDVIF.

The chain has TRBV9 and TRBJ2-1; the D is unclear. This CDR3 comprises 12 residues. Germline lookup yields CDR1 SGDLS and CDR2 YYNGEE. Trimming took 0 bases from V and 5 from J, leaving 3 bases between them. CDR3 protein: CASSVDHNEQFF. The CDR3 DNA reads TGTGCCAGCAGCGTAGACCACAATGAGCAGTTCTTC.

This clone was seen only a few times. CDR3 nucleotides: TGTGCCAGCAGAGCCGGGACAAACTACGAGCAGTACTTC. Translating gives CASRAGTNYEQYF. The chain couples TRBV28 to TRBJ2-7, with D maybe TRBD1 (6 bases). Between the trimmed V and J ends, which lost 6 bases and 3 bases, there was a span of 12 bases. The CDR3 length is 13 residues. Germline loops: CDR1 MDHEN, CDR2 SYDVKM.

In regard to this clone: Other nucleotide sequences in the sample specify the same CDR3. The chain has TRBV19 and TRBJ2-7, with 10 bases matching TRBD2. V was pared by 3 bases and J by 4 bases, with 3 bases of the junction left unmatched. This CDR3 comprises 14 residues. Germline V lookup: CDR1 LNHDA, CDR2 SQIVND (reference sequence). CDR3 nucleotides: TGTGCCAGTAGTATTGGACTAGCGGAGTACGAGCAGTACTTC. This translates into CASSIGLAEYEQYF.

V and J are TRBV5-4 and TRBJ2-1, with D perhaps TRBD2 (6 bases). The ends were cut back, 2 bases at V and 8 bases at J, with 11 bases in the middle. Germline assignment: CDR1 SGHNT and CDR2 YYREEE (reference sequence). This CDR3 has 13 residues. The CDR3 reads CASSFSLAYEQFF. The CDR3 nucleotides are TGTGCCAGCAGCTTCTCGCTAGCGTATGAGCAGTTCTTC.

This clone has a single count. The chain joins TRBV13 to TRBJ2-7; no firm D call. The CDR3 totals 13 residues. The germline gives CDR1 PRHDT, CDR2 FYEKMQ (reference sequence). V lost 3 bases to trimming and J lost 4 bases, with 10 bases between them. The CDR3 region is CASSLSPEYEQYF. CDR3 nucleotide sequence: TGTGCCAGCAGCTTGAGCCCCGAATACGAGCAGTACTTC.

The chain links TRBV7-9 to TRBJ2-6, with D unclear. CDR1 is SEHNR and CDR2 is FQNEAQ in the germline V gene (reference sequence). The CDR3 contains 11 residues. Trimming pared 3 bases from V and 13 bases from J, leaving 7 bases between. As DNA, the CDR3 is TGTGCCAGCAGCTTTATTGATGTCCTGACTTTC. This encodes CASSFIDVLTF.

The genes are TRBV29-1 and TRBJ2-7; D gene ambiguous. The CDR3 contains 13 residues. V lost 0 bases and J lost 2, with 8 bases in between. CDR1 is SQVTM and CDR2 is ANQGSEA in the germline V gene. In DNA, the CDR3 is TGCAGCGTTGAAGATGAGATCACCTACGAGCAGTACTTC. Protein product: CSVEDEITYEQYF.

The chain couples TRBV7-9 to TRBJ2-7; no firm D call. V was trimmed by 3 bases and J by 5 bases, leaving 17 bases between them. The CDR3 contains 15 residues. CDR1 and CDR2 from the germline V gene are SEHNR and FQNEAQ (reference sequence). CDR3 DNA: TGTGCCAGCAGCTTTTCTCCCCTTGCTTCGGACGAGCAGTACTTC. It translates to CASSFSPLASDEQYF. The variable domain in full, with the rest retrieved from reference TRBV7-9 and TRBJ2-7, is DTGVSQNPRHKITKRGQNVTFRCDPISEHNRLYWYRQTLGQGPEFLTYFQNEAQLEKSRLLSDRFSAERPKGSFSTLEIQRTEQGDSAMYLCASSFSPLASDEQYFGPGTRLTVT.

This chain joins TRBV27 and TRBJ1-2, with D perhaps matching TRBD1 (5 bases). V lost 7 bases, J lost 0 bases, and 15 bases lay in between. Per the germline V gene, CDR1 is MNHEY and CDR2 is SMNVEV (reference sequence). The CDR3 loop spans 15 amino acids. DNA for the CDR3: TGTGCCAGCACTCCTACTGGGGCCCCTAACTATGGCTACACCTTC. Protein sequence: CASTPTGAPNYGYTF.

This chain uses TRBV6-1 with TRBJ1-5, with 9 bases aligning to TRBD1. The J segment lost 2 bases and the V segment lost 2 bases, leaving 4 bases of the junction unmatched. CDR3 size: 16 residues. Germline V gene sequence: CDR1 MNHNS, CDR2 SASEGT. This CDR3 is CASSEWTGEGNQPQHF. The DNA of the CDR3 is TGTGCCAGCAGTGAATGGACAGGGGAAGGCAATCAGCCCCAGCATTTT.

The V gene is TRBV5-8, the J gene TRBJ1-5; tentative D call: TRBD1 (5 bases). CDR3 length equals 15 residues. Trimming removed 0 bases from V and 1 base from J, with 8 bases in between. CDR1 SGHTS and CDR2 YDEGEE come from the germline V gene. The CDR3 sequence: CASSLVGESNQPQHF. DNA for the CDR3: TGTGCCAGCAGCTTGGTGGGGGAGAGCAATCAGCCCCAGCATTTT.

The chain employs TRBV11-3 and TRBJ2-5, with D possibly being TRBD2 (5 bases). The germline CDR1 and CDR2 sequences are SGHNT and YENEEA. V lost 2 bases to trimming and J lost 4 bases, with 8 bases between them. The CDR3 has 13 amino acids. Written as DNA, the CDR3 is TGTGCCAGCAGCTTATCGGGGTCAGAGACCCAGTACTTC. This sequence encodes CASSLSGSETQYF.

About this clone: This sample also contains other DNA sequences that code for the same CDR3. The gene calls are TRBV4-1 and TRBJ2-3; D may correspond to TRBD1 or TRBD2 (5 bases each). Trimming took 0 bases from V and 1 from J, leaving 5 bases between them. The CDR3 sequence is 14 residues long. Germline assignment: CDR1 MGHRA and CDR2 YSYEKL. The CDR3 reads CASSQEGGTDTQYF. The CDR3 nucleotides are TGCGCCAGCAGCCAAGAGGGGGGCACAGATACGCAGTATTTT.

DNA for the CDR3: TGTGCCAGCAGTCCCCTAGAAGTGGGGTACAATGAGCAGTTCTTC. Its protein product is CASSPLEVGYNEQFF. This chain links TRBV27 with TRBJ2-1; no reliable D call. The germline V gene encodes CDR1 MNHEY and CDR2 SMNVEV (reference sequence). This CDR3 has 15 residues. V gave up 5 bases and J gave up 4 bases, with 15 bases separating them.

The chain recombines TRBV9 with TRBJ2-7, with D possibly matching TRBD2 (7 bases). CDR3 length equals 15 residues. The germline V and J ends were trimmed by 4 bases and 5 bases, with 19 bases remaining between them. Looked up from germline, CDR1 is SGDLS and CDR2 is YYNGEE. The CDR3 loop reads CASSPWGGEGDEQYF. The CDR3 DNA reads TGTGCCAGCAGCCCGTGGGGGGGCGAGGGCGACGAGCAGTACTTC.

The CDR3 DNA reads TGTGCCAGCAGTCCTTGGGGGAGTGGAAACACCATATATTTT. Residues: CASSPWGSGNTIYF. The chain couples TRBV28 to TRBJ1-3, with TRBD1 as a possible D gene (5 bases). V was shortened by 5 bases and J by 3 bases, with 11 bases between the two germline ends. Germline CDR1 and CDR2: MDHEN and SYDVKM. The CDR3 is 14 amino acids.

V is TRBV5-6 and J is TRBJ1-2; D is ambiguous. Per the germline V gene, CDR1 is SGHDT and CDR2 is YYEEEE. This CDR3 comprises 12 residues. With 4 bases removed from V and 1 base from J, the gap between germline ends came to 5 bases. The CDR3 DNA follows: TGTGCCAGCAGCGTGGATAACTATGGCTACACCTTC. Protein sequence: CASSVDNYGYTF.

The chain uses TRBV28 and TRBJ2-5, with TRBD1 identical over 7 bases. The J call may be in error: the DNA end matches TRBJ2-7 better. Germline CDR1 reads MDHEN; CDR2 reads SYDVKM. The CDR3 spans 14 residues. Written as DNA, the CDR3 is TGTGCCAGCAGCAAACAGGGGCGCATGGGCGAGCAGTACTTC. It specifies CASSKQGRMGEQYF.

This chain joins TRBV27 and TRBJ2-7; D possibly uses TRBD1 or TRBD2 (5 bases each). The CDR3 sequence is 17 residues long. From germline, CDR1 is MNHEY and CDR2 SMNVEV (reference sequence). Deletions cut 0 bases from V and 3 bases from J, with 18 bases between. The CDR3 DNA follows: TGTGCCAGCAGTTTATCTCCCGGGACGGGGTTTATCTACGAGCAGTACTTC. Its translation is CASSLSPGTGFIYEQYF.

The rearrangement links TRBV2 to TRBJ2-7; no reliable D call. The CDR3 runs 13 residues. Trimming stripped 3 bases from V and 2 bases from J, with 8 bases between. From germline, CDR1 is SNHLY and CDR2 FYNNEI. CDR3 coding DNA: TGTGCCAGCAGTGAGTTCACCCCCTACGAGCAGTACTTC. Protein sequence: CASSEFTPYEQYF.